This T cell receptor beta chain was recovered during a study of T cell clones after liver transplantation. TCRdb keeps only in-frame clones here, not all; method: immunoSEQ multiplex PCR. The table shows a few thousand clones, with 31% occurring only once. A note on this clone: No antigen is known for it.

Sequencing of dividing CFSE-low cells from the MLR defined alloreactive TCRbeta sequences. The sample comprised CD8+ T cells from cultured PBMCs. This clonotype originated in a human patient who received a liver transplant. A share of the T cells may be of graft donor origin.

CDR3 coding DNA: TGTGCCAGCAGTCCCGGACAGGGAAGTCATCAGCCCCAGCATTTT. Protein product: CASSPGQGSHQPQHF. The chain has TRBV27 and TRBJ1-5, with 8 bases matching TRBD1. The germline CDR1 and CDR2 sequences are MNHEY and SMNVEV (reference sequence). CDR3 length equals 15 residues. J gave up 5 bases and V 5 bases, and 8 bases lay outside the gene matches.